A single sample is the source of the 29 T cell receptor beta chains below, sequenced in a study of shared clonotypes between healthy human individuals. Profiled with immunoSEQ multiplex PCR; TCRdb holds only in-frame clones, not every one. The table lists about 2.4 million clones, around 90% of them singletons. Specimen: naive CD4+ T cells sorted from blood. Subset here: CD45RA+ positively selected. The receptors come from a man between 18 and 29 years old in good health.

The rearrangement joins TRBV11-2 to TRBJ2-3; 14 bases match TRBD2. Germline V lookup: CDR1 SGHAT, CDR2 FQNNGV. The V and J ends lost 1 base and 4 bases, in that order; junction bases with no gene match: 4. The CDR3 spans 17 residues. CDR3 coding DNA: TGTGCCAGCAGCTTAGTTGGGGGACTAGCGGGAGCAGATACGCAGTATTTT. It yields the protein CASSLVGGLAGADTQYF. Supplemented by reference TRBV11-2 and TRBJ2-3, the full variable domain reads EAGVAQSPRYKIIEKRQSVAFWCNPISGHATLYWYQQILGQGPKLLIQFQNNGVVDDSQLPKDRFSAERLKGVDSTLKIQPAKLEDSAVYLCASSLVGGLAGADTQYFGPGTRLTVL.

This chain joins TRBV10-3 and TRBJ2-4; D ambiguous. From germline, CDR1 is ENHRY and CDR2 SYGVKD. The length of the CDR3 is 13 residues. V lost 0 bases and J 7 bases, leaving 7 bases between the germline ends. This CDR3 reads CAISESSPNIQYF. DNA of the CDR3: TGTGCCATCAGTGAGTCCTCCCCGAACATTCAGTACTTC.

This clone appeared a few times. The same CDR3 can be traced to other DNA sequences in this sample. The chain couples TRBV5-4 to TRBJ2-3; D gene unclear. Trimming removed 1 base at V and 1 base at J, with 4 bases between. CDR1 SGHNT and CDR2 YYREEE come from the germline V gene (reference sequence). The length of the CDR3 is 13 residues. The CDR3 here is CASSLSGTDTQYF. For the CDR3, the DNA is TGTGCCAGCAGCTTGTCAGGCACAGATACGCAGTATTTT.

The V call is TRBV4-1, the J call TRBJ1-3, with 9 bases identical to TRBD1. CDR1 MGHRA and CDR2 YSYEKL come from the germline V gene. The trim removed 2 bases at V and 0 bases at J, leaving 8 bases unmatched. The CDR3 consists of 18 residues. The CDR3 DNA follows: TGCGCCAGCAGCCAAATACCGGGACAGGGCGCCTCTGGAAACACCATATATTTT. The encoded protein is CASSQIPGQGASGNTIYF.

The CDR3 spells CASSPQGGGNSNQPQHF. In nucleotides, the CDR3 is TGTGCCAGCTCACCCCAGGGAGGGGGGAATAGCAATCAGCCCCAGCATTTT. This chain links TRBV18 with TRBJ1-5; perhaps TRBD1 as D (6 bases). V was pared by 3 bases and J by 0 bases, with 15 bases between. The CDR3 consists of 17 residues. CDR1 and CDR2 (germline): KGHSH, LQKENI.

CDR3 residues: CATGLGGWSDTQYF. CDR3 sequence (DNA): TGTGCCACGGGGTTGGGAGGCTGGTCAGATACGCAGTATTTT. The chain joins TRBV19 to TRBJ2-3, with a tentative D call TRBD2 (6 bases). CDR1 LNHDA and CDR2 SQIVND come from the germline V gene (reference sequence). This CDR3 is built from 14 residues. Trimming stripped 10 bases from V and 4 bases from J, with 18 bases between.

The chain carries TRBV10-1 and TRBJ2-3; D may be TRBD1 (5 bases). Germline V lookup: CDR1 WNHNN, CDR2 SYGVQD (reference sequence). The length of the CDR3 is 15 residues. The V end was cut by 0 bases, the J end by 0 bases, with 7 bases between. The CDR3 DNA reads as TGCGCCAGCAGTGAGTCACAGGCAAGCACAGATACGCAGTATTTT. Translating gives CASSESQASTDTQYF.

This clone was found a few times. The V gene is TRBV5-4, the J gene TRBJ2-1; 13 nucleotides match TRBD2. Germline trimming cut 0 bases from V and 8 bases from J; bases unmatched to any gene: 8. The CDR3 has 17 amino acids. Germline loops: CDR1 SGHNT, CDR2 YYREEE (reference sequence). CDR3 amino acids: CASSLASGLAGVDEQFF. For the CDR3, the DNA is TGTGCCAGCAGCTTGGCCTCCGGACTAGCGGGAGTGGATGAGCAGTTCTTC. The entire variable domain, with the rest obtained from reference TRBV5-4 and TRBJ2-1, is as follows: ETGVTQSPTHLIKTRGQQVTLRCSSQSGHNTVSWYQQALGQGPQFIFQYYREEENGRGNFPPRFSGLQFPNYSSELNVNALELDDSALYLCASSLASGLAGVDEQFFGPGTRLTVL.

The chain couples TRBV28 to TRBJ2-2, with TRBD2 matching over 9 bases. Germline CDR1 reads MDHEN; CDR2 reads SYDVKM. This CDR3 is 15 amino acids long. The ends lost 5 bases at V and 4 bases at J; junction bases unmatched: 5. In DNA form, the CDR3 reads TGTGCCAGCAGTCCTAGCGGGGAAGGCACCGGGGAGCTGTTTTTT. Translation gives CASSPSGEGTGELFF.

The chain links TRBV28 to TRBJ1-3; maybe TRBD1 (5 bases). Germline values: CDR1 MDHEN, CDR2 SYDVKM. V was pared by 3 bases and J by 0 bases, with 12 bases between. The CDR3 totals 16 residues. The CDR3, as DNA: TGTGCCAGCAGTTTTTGGGACTCCCGCTCTGGAAACACCATATATTTT. This sequence encodes CASSFWDSRSGNTIYF. The full variable domain, its missing parts supplied by reference TRBV28 and TRBJ1-3, is DVKVTQSSRYLVKRTGEKVFLECVQDMDHENMFWYRQDPGLGLRLIYFSYDVKMKEKGDIPEGYSVSREKKERFSLILESASTNQTSMYLCASSFWDSRSGNTIYFGEGSWLTVV.

The gene calls are TRBV7-9 and TRBJ1-4; no clear D. V lost 1 base and J 8 bases, leaving 8 bases between the germline ends. The CDR3 is 13 amino acids. Germline CDR1 and CDR2: SEHNR and FQNEAQ (reference sequence). This CDR3 reads CASSLVWGEKLFF. CDR3 DNA: TGTGCCAGCAGCTTAGTCTGGGGAGAAAAACTGTTTTTT.

V gene TRBV6-1 combines with J gene TRBJ2-5, with D uncertain. From germline, CDR1 is MNHNS and CDR2 SASEGT. CDR3 length equals 12 residues. Trimming left V 4 bases short and J 5 bases short, with 8 bases between. CDR3 sequence (DNA): TGTGCCAGCAGTGCCAGGTCGGAGACCCAGTACTTC. Translating gives CASSARSETQYF.

The genes are TRBV4-3 and TRBJ2-2; no reliable D call. Germline V lookup: CDR1 LGHNA, CDR2 YSLEER. CDR3 length: 15 amino acids. V lost 2 bases to trimming and J lost 8 bases, with 15 bases between them. The CDR3 bases are TGCGCCAGCAGCCAAAATCCCGGAAATAGGGGGGAGCTGTTTTTT. Protein sequence: CASSQNPGNRGELFF.

A remark on this clone: Other nucleotide sequences in the sample specify the same CDR3. The chain is built from TRBV5-4 and TRBJ2-5; D gene uncertain. V shed 4 bases and J shed 2 bases, with 9 bases lying between them. The germline V gene encodes CDR1 SGHNT and CDR2 YYREEE (reference sequence). The CDR3 consists of 13 residues. The CDR3 loop reads CASSLGRQETQYF. In DNA, the CDR3 is TGTGCCAGCAGCCTGGGAAGGCAAGAGACCCAGTACTTC. The full variable domain, in which reference TRBV5-4 and TRBJ2-5 provide the parts outside the CDR3, is ETGVTQSPTHLIKTRGQQVTLRCSSQSGHNTVSWYQQALGQGPQFIFQYYREEENGRGNFPPRFSGLQFPNYSSELNVNALELDDSALYLCASSLGRQETQYFGPGTRLLVL.

V is TRBV30 and J is TRBJ2-1; 10 bases map to TRBD2. The germline CDR1 and CDR2 sequences are GTSNPN and SVGIG (reference sequence). Trimming at V came to 4 bases and at J to 5 bases, leaving 11 bases not matched to a gene. The CDR3 extends over 16 amino acids. CDR3 in DNA: TGTGCCTGGACAATAGGTCGGACTAGCGGACACAATGAGCAGTTCTTC. Translating gives CAWTIGRTSGHNEQFF.

The chain uses TRBV1 and TRBJ2-1; the D segment call TRBD2 is taken from the table without a DNA check. TRBV1 is given as a pseudogene. This CDR3 has 16 residues. The CDR3 spells CTSILPGGASYNEQFF. As DNA, the CDR3 is TGCACCAGCATACTCCCCGGGGGGGCTAGCTACAATGAGCAGTTCTTC.

CDR3 in amino acids: CASSQDGAGGRNEQYF. DNA of the CDR3: TGCGCCAGCAGCCAAGATGGCGCGGGAGGAAGAAACGAGCAGTACTTC. The V call is TRBV4-1, the J call TRBJ2-5; TRBD2 matches 8 bases. The better agreement between TRBJ2-7 and the DNA end casts doubt on the J call. Germline V gene lookup returns CDR1 MGHRA and CDR2 YSYEKL. The CDR3 runs to 16 residues.

The V and J genes are TRBV4-2 and TRBJ2-3, with 9 bases lining up with TRBD2. Trimming cost V 0 bases and J 0 bases; bases outside gene matches: 1. Germline-derived CDR1 and CDR2 are LGHNA and YNFKEQ. The CDR3 extends over 16 amino acids. CDR3 region: CASSQEAGGSTDTQYF. Written as DNA, the CDR3 is TGTGCCAGCAGCCAAGAGGCGGGGGGGAGCACAGATACGCAGTATTTT.

This chain uses TRBV6-1 with TRBJ1-3; the D gene is possibly TRBD1 (6 bases). The germline V gene encodes CDR1 MNHNS and CDR2 SASEGT. Trimming took 6 bases from V and 9 from J, leaving 21 bases between them. The length of the CDR3 is 15 residues. In DNA, the CDR3 is TGTGCCAGCAGGATAGACAGGCCCAGCGGCATCACCATATATTTT. It codes for CASRIDRPSGITIYF.

This chain uses TRBV27 with TRBJ2-6; maybe TRBD1 (5 bases). V was clipped by 3 bases and J by 0 bases, with 15 bases between them. CDR3 length: 18 residues. The germline V gene has CDR1 MNHEY and CDR2 SMNVEV (reference sequence). CDR3 in amino acids: CASSFLGQGVSGANVLTF. CDR3 nucleotides: TGTGCCAGCAGTTTCCTAGGGCAGGGCGTCTCTGGGGCCAACGTCCTGACTTTC.

This clone was observed a handful of times. The rearrangement links TRBV6-5 to TRBJ2-1; tentative D call: TRBD2 (6 bases). Germline V gene sequence: CDR1 MNHEY, CDR2 SVGAGI. The CDR3 contains 15 residues. Trimming removed 2 bases from V and 2 bases from J, with 10 bases in between. In DNA, the CDR3 is TGTGCCAGCAGTTACGGCGGGGTCACCTACAATGAGCAGTTCTTC. Amino acid sequence: CASSYGGVTYNEQFF.

This rearrangement joins TRBV15 to TRBJ2-5; D is uncertain. The CDR3 contains 15 residues. Germline lookup yields CDR1 LNHNV and CDR2 YYDKDF (reference sequence). Trimming shortened V by 1 base and J by 5 bases, and 14 bases separated the two germline ends. CDR3 DNA sequence: TGTGCCACCAGCAGAGCGACTGTCTGGGGTGAGACCCAGTACTTC. It yields the protein CATSRATVWGETQYF. The full variable domain, with the rest looked up from reference TRBV15 and TRBJ2-5, is DAMVIQNPRYQVTQFGKPVTLSCSQTLNHNVMYWYQQKSSQAPKLLFHYYDKDFNNEADTPDNFQSRRPNTSFCFLDIRSPGLGDTAMYLCATSRATVWGETQYFGPGTRLLVL.

This sequence joins TRBV5-8 and TRBJ2-7; either TRBD1 or TRBD2 may supply D (5 bases each). Germline V lookup: CDR1 SGHTS, CDR2 YDEGEE. V was cut by 4 bases and J by 5 bases, with 19 bases left in between. CDR3 length: 15 amino acids. The CDR3 sequence: CASSLRGSRGNEQYF. In DNA, the CDR3 is TGTGCCAGCAGCCTCCGGGGCAGCCGGGGCAACGAGCAGTACTTC.

The rearrangement uses TRBV15 and TRBJ2-7, with 10 bases matching TRBD1. Germline trimming cut 0 bases from V and 4 bases from J; bases unmatched to any gene: 3. Germline-derived CDR1 and CDR2 are LNHNV and YYDKDF (reference sequence). The CDR3 contains 15 residues. CDR3 bases: TGTGCCACCAGCAGAGATGACAGGGGGCGATACGAGCAGTACTTC. Translation: CATSRDDRGRYEQYF.

The chain combines TRBV5-1 with TRBJ2-7, with 9 bases fitting TRBD1. CDR3 size: 15 residues. Unmatched junction bases numbered 9, after V lost 2 bases and J lost 6 bases. Germline V gene lookup returns CDR1 SGHRS and CDR2 YFSETQ. The DNA of the CDR3 is TGCGCCAGCAGCTTCCCGGGACAGGGATATCGCGAGCAGTACTTC. Translated, it gives CASSFPGQGYREQYF.

The chain recombines TRBV5-1 with TRBJ1-6, with D possibly matching TRBD1 (6 bases). Germline V CDR1 and CDR2: SGHRS, YFSETQ. This CDR3 is 13 amino acids long. V lost 7 bases to trimming and J lost 7 bases, with 12 bases between them. The CDR3 reads CASRDTNNSPLHF. In nucleotides, the CDR3 is TGCGCCAGCCGGGACACGAACAATTCACCCCTCCACTTT.

In the case of this clone: Different DNA sequences within this sample yield the same CDR3. V gene TRBV6-1 combines with J gene TRBJ2-2; D is unresolved. The CDR3 consists of 15 residues. Germline CDR1 reads MNHNS; CDR2 reads SASEGT. Deletions cut 1 base from V and 0 bases from J, with 6 bases between. The CDR3 DNA is TGTGCCAGCAGTGAAGGACGGGCGAACACCGGGGAGCTGTTTTTT. Amino acid sequence: CASSEGRANTGELFF.

This chain joins TRBV30 and TRBJ1-2; no definite D call. This CDR3 contains 11 residues. CDR1 and CDR2 from the germline V gene are GTSNPN and SVGIG (reference sequence). Trimming left V 1 base short and J 5 bases short, with 5 bases between. The CDR3 reads CAWSAPYGYTF. In nucleotides, the CDR3 is TGTGCCTGGAGTGCTCCTTATGGCTACACCTTC. Full variable domain (rest looked up from reference TRBV30 and TRBJ1-2): SQTIHQWPATLVQPVGSPLSLECTVEGTSNPNLYWYRQAAGRGLQLLFYSVGIGQISSEVPQNLSASRPQDRQFILSSKKLLLSDSGFYLCAWSAPYGYTFGSGTRLTVV.

J is TRBJ1-3 and V is TRBV6-4, with D possibly being TRBD1 (5 bases). V shed 5 bases and J shed 0 bases, with 17 bases lying between them. The CDR3 sequence is 17 residues long. Germline V CDR1 and CDR2: MRHNA, SNTAGT. CDR3 DNA: TGTGCCAGCAGTAAATCAGGGCGCCGACCCTCTGGAAACACCATATATTTT. It encodes CASSKSGRRPSGNTIYF.